This is a list of T cell receptor beta chains from one sample in a study of blood T cells in healthy people across ages. MiXCR was run by TCRdb on the 5' RACE reads, yielding one entry per CDR3 protein. Here the sample spans 950,000 to 1,200,000 distinct CDR3 sequences, under 40% being singletons. Sample: blood. All receptors come from a man aged 18 to 29 in good health. Both conserved end residues are part of each CDR3. The D gene is left open where the match is weak. For some rows the clone size is stated as once, few or many, or as a class when expanded; others skip it.

TRBJ1-1	-	TRBV6-2/TRBV6-3	-	CASSYPQEEAFF	TGTGCCAGCAGTTACCCACAGGAGGAAGCTTTCTTT
TRBJ2-4	-	TRBV4-1	-	CASTKPRVRAKNIQYF	TGCGCCAGCACCAAACCACGGGTTCGGGCCAAAAACATTCAGTACTTC
TRBJ2-3	-	TRBV12-3/TRBV12-4	-	CASSFRDPPGTQYF	TGTGCCAGCAGTTTCCGGGACCCTCCAGGGACGCAGTATTTT
TRBJ2-1	-	TRBV7-3	TRBD2	CASSLGTSVDEQFF	TGTGCCAGCAGCTTAGGGACTAGCGTCGATGAGCAGTTCTTC
TRBJ1-4	few	TRBV6-5	-	CASSPDRPSNEKLFF	TGTGCCAGCAGCCCCGATCGGCCGTCTAATGAAAAACTGTTTTTT
TRBJ2-1	-	TRBV7-2	TRBD2	CASSLTSGGDEQFF	TGTGCCAGCAGCCTGACTAGCGGGGGAGATGAGCAGTTCTTC
TRBJ1-4	-	TRBV4-1	TRBD1	CASRLQGATNEKLFF	TGCGCCAGCAGGCTCCAGGGGGCGACTAATGAAAAACTGTTTTTT
TRBJ2-7	-	TRBV5-1	-	CASSPMGSYEQYF	TGCGCCAGCAGCCCCATGGGCTCCTACGAGCAGTACTTC
TRBJ2-1	few	TRBV2	-	CASSDRGGGSYNEQFF	TGTGCCAGCAGTGACCGGGGAGGGGGCTCCTACAATGAGCAGTTCTTC
TRBJ2-3	many	TRBV14	-	CASSQDPLSDTQYF	TGTGCCAGCAGCCAAGATCCCCTTTCCGATACGCAGTATTTT
TRBJ2-1	-	TRBV20-1	-	CSASEVEQFF	TGCAGTGCTAGTGAGGTTGAGCAGTTCTTC
TRBJ1-1	few	TRBV10-3	-	CAISKSRDTEAFF	TGTGCCATCAGTAAGTCCAGGGACACTGAAGCTTTCTTT
TRBJ1-1	few	TRBV13	-	CASSTPTGLNTEAFF	TGTGCCAGCAGCACCCCGACAGGATTGAACACTGAAGCTTTCTTT
TRBJ2-2	few	TRBV9	-	CASSVGTRGVGELFF	TGTGCCAGCAGCGTAGGTACCAGGGGCGTGGGGGAGCTGTTTTTT
TRBJ2-1	many	TRBV20-1	-	CSAPGVGNEQFF	TGCAGTGCTCCGGGGGTCGGGAATGAGCAGTTCTTC
TRBJ1-4	-	TRBV6-1	-	CASSRRAGHSKMNEKLFF	TGTGCCAGCAGCCGCAGGGCGGGACACAGTAAAATGAATGAAAAACTGTTTTTT
TRBJ2-3	few	TRBV20-1	-	CSARDLGVRDTQYF	TGCAGTGCTAGAGATCTGGGGGTCCGGGATACGCAGTATTTT
TRBJ2-7	-	TRBV5-1	-	CASSGTQNYEQYF	TGCGCCAGCAGCGGCACCCAAAACTACGAGCAGTACTTC
TRBJ2-1	-	TRBV20-1	TRBD2	CSARGTSGGANEQFF	TGCAGTGCTAGAGGGACTAGCGGGGGGGCCAATGAGCAGTTCTTC
TRBJ2-5	-	TRBV7-2	-	CASSVGTNRYQETQYF	TGTGCCAGTAGCGTGGGGACAAACCGGTACCAAGAGACCCAGTACTTC
TRBJ1-6	-	TRBV12-3/TRBV12-4	TRBD1	CASSDSRDSWSSYNSPLHF	TGTGCCAGCAGTGATTCCCGGGACAGTTGGAGCTCCTATAATTCACCCCTCCACTTT
TRBJ2-7	-	TRBV9	-	CARSVGTRALEGSSYEQYF	TGTGCCCGCAGCGTAGGAACCAGGGCGTTAGAAGGATCCTCCTACGAGCAGTACTTC
TRBJ2-5	-	TRBV2	-	CASSDSGGIIKTQYF	TGTGCCAGCAGTGATTCGGGGGGCATAATTAAGACCCAGTACTTC
TRBJ2-1	few	TRBV15	-	CATSRSAASYNEQFF	TGTGCCACCAGCAGATCAGCCGCCTCCTACAATGAGCAGTTCTTC
TRBJ1-1	-	TRBV6-1	TRBD1	CASSVNRGLADEAFF	TGTGCCAGCAGTGTCAACAGGGGGCTTGCAGATGAAGCTTTCTTT
TRBJ2-1	-	TRBV5-6	-	CASSPGLQSYNEQFF	TGTGCCAGCAGTCCGGGACTCCAGTCCTACAATGAGCAGTTCTTC
TRBJ1-4	-	TRBV4-2	-	CASSQDWTGASHFATNEKLFF	TGTGCCAGCAGCCAAGATTGGACGGGGGCCTCCCATTTTGCAACTAATGAAAAACTGTTTTTT
TRBJ1-1	many	TRBV20-1	-	CSATTGFELNTEAFF	TGCAGTGCCACAACAGGGTTCGAACTGAACACTGAAGCTTTCTTT
TRBJ2-1	-	TRBV5-1	-	CASSSGSQLYNEQFF	TGCGCCAGCAGCTCGGGGAGTCAGCTCTACAATGAGCAGTTCTTC
TRBJ1-6	-	TRBV20-1	-	CSANGPSGDSPLHF	TGCAGTGCTAACGGACCCAGCGGTGATTCACCCCTCCACTTT
TRBJ2-1	few	TRBV29-1	-	CSVEGGVVGYNEQFF	TGCAGCGTCGAAGGGGGGGTTGTGGGGTACAATGAGCAGTTCTTC
TRBJ2-7	-	TRBV5-1	-	CASSLDTGPSYEQYF	TGCGCCAGCAGCCTAGATACGGGACCCTCCTACGAGCAGTACTTC
TRBJ2-7	few	TRBV5-5	-	CASGPWDTDEQYF	TGTGCCAGCGGACCCTGGGACACGGACGAGCAGTACTTC
TRBJ2-3	-	TRBV10-2	-	CASSESRRGDTQYF	TGCGCCAGCAGTGAGTCGAGGAGGGGGGATACGCAGTATTTT
TRBJ2-7	few	TRBV20-1	-	CSARGEGHEQYF	TGCAGTGCTAGAGGAGAGGGTCACGAGCAGTACTTC
TRBJ1-1	-	TRBV14	-	CASSQGKHLNTEAFF	TGTGCCAGCAGCCAAGGAAAACACCTGAACACTGAAGCTTTCTTT